This T cell receptor (beta chain) was found in a study of blood T cell repertoires in COVID-19. Study details: Samples of COVID-19 (acute and convalescent) were obtained from the United States, Italy and Spain.

Per the original methods: Estimation of nucleated cell counts relied on the amplification of reference gene primers. Data came from immunoSEQ multiplex PCR; TCRdb stores just in-frame clones and leaves some out. V, J and clone size derive from that table, while D and trimming were established from the DNA sequence. This sample carries some 350,000 clones, about 90% of them seen once, and the ten largest clones take 2.5% to 3%. The cohort comprised adults aged roughly 18 to 100 years residing in about 25 US areas. Recovery among Cohort 3 donors was established by two negative PCRs, clearance, or symptom resolution. The CDR3 loop spans 14 amino acids. CDR1 is SEHNR and CDR2 is FQNEAQ in the germline V gene (reference sequence). V dropped 5 bases and J dropped 5; count of bases not matched to a gene: 5.

This TCR derives from a woman aged 25 to 45 who had recovered from COVID-19. The chain uses TRBV7-9 and TRBJ2-7; TRBD2 aligns across 11 bases. What was sequenced was PBMCs or T cells enriched from blood (not recorded which). The CDR3 DNA follows: TGTGCCAGCAGCGTTAGCGGGAGGGCCGACGAGCAGTACTTC. Protein: CASSVSGRADEQYF. Combining the CDR3 with reference TRBV7-9 and TRBJ2-7 gives the whole variable domain DTGVSQNPRHKITKRGQNVTFRCDPISEHNRLYWYRQTLGQGPEFLTYFQNEAQLEKSRLLSDRFSAERPKGSFSTLEIQRTEQGDSAMYLCASSVSGRADEQYFGPGTRLTVT.